The T cell receptor beta chain under discussion was sequenced for a study of blood T cells in healthy people across ages. Through a sample-barcoded 5' primer and a J-beta primer mix, a second PCR was run for about 6 to 12 cycles. TCRdb recomputed calls from the 5' RACE reads with MiXCR, one row per CDR3 protein. This table has fewer than 2,000,000 distinct CDR3 sequences, about 39% appearing once. Germline trimming cut 6 bases from V and 4 bases from J; bases unmatched to any gene: 16. The CDR3 contains 17 residues. Looked up from germline, CDR1 is SGHTA and CDR2 is FQGNSA. The chain is built from TRBV7-2 and TRBJ1-2; TRBD1 matches at 8 bases. Material: blood. The receptor was derived from a human donor in good health. DNA for the CDR3: TGTGCCAGCAGTCCTCAATGGAGGGACAGGCGATCCTATGGCTACACCTTC. Amino acid sequence: CASSPQWRDRRSYGYTF.